The 18 T cell receptor beta chains listed next were all sequenced from one sample in a study of response to subunit inactivated influenza vaccine. TCRdb recomputed calls from the RT-PCR reads with MiXCR, one row per CDR3 protein. Of about 800,000 distinct CDR3 sequences in the sample, 21% were seen once. The sample consisted of PBMCs from blood, taken 4 to 6 days after vaccination. The receptors here all came from a man in his forties or fifties who received an inactivated influenza vaccine.

This rearrangement joins TRBV20-1 to TRBJ1-2, with D maybe TRBD1 (5 bases). Trimming took off 7 bases at V and 8 bases at J, with 17 bases between the two ends. Per the germline V gene, CDR1 is DFQATT and CDR2 is SNEGSKA (reference sequence). This CDR3 spans 12 amino acids. The CDR3 region is CSGSQGAEGYTF. In DNA, the CDR3 is TGCAGTGGTAGCCAGGGCGCGGAGGGCTACACCTTC.

The chain uses TRBV20-1 and TRBJ2-3, with a possible D match to TRBD1 (6 bases). V shed 4 bases and J shed 4 bases, with 21 bases lying between them. Germline assignment: CDR1 DFQATT and CDR2 SNEGSKA (reference sequence). The CDR3 is made up of 16 amino acids. CDR3: CSATGADPPGADTQYF. CDR3 nucleotides: TGCAGTGCTACGGGCGCCGACCCCCCAGGGGCAGATACGCAGTATTTT.

The DNA of the CDR3 is TGTGCCAGCAGCTCTAACGGGGCGCGGTACAATGAGCAGTTCTTC. Amino acids: CASSSNGARYNEQFF. This rearrangement joins TRBV13 to TRBJ2-1; D is perhaps TRBD1 or TRBD2 (5 bases each). V shed 4 bases and J shed 4 bases, with 14 bases lying between them. Germline CDR1 reads PRHDT; CDR2 reads FYEKMQ (reference sequence). The CDR3 is 15 residues long.

This chain joins TRBV27 and TRBJ2-5, with 9 bases lining up with TRBD2. Looked up from germline, CDR1 is MNHEY and CDR2 is SMNVEV (reference sequence). J lost 4 bases, V lost 4 bases, and 4 bases had no gene match. The CDR3 is 14 residues long. Here the CDR3 DNA reads TGTGCCAGCAGTTATCTAGCGGGGCTAGAGACCCAGTACTTC. It codes for CASSYLAGLETQYF.

The J gene is TRBJ2-7, the V gene TRBV28; 12 nucleotides line up with TRBD1. This CDR3 comprises 17 residues. Germline assignment: CDR1 MDHEN and CDR2 SYDVKM. V was clipped by 3 bases and J by 4 bases; unmatched bases: 10. The CDR3 DNA follows: TGTGCCAGCAGTTTGGGGACAGGGGGCGGATTTAGGTACGAGCAGTACTTC. Translating gives CASSLGTGGGFRYEQYF.

CDR3 loop: CASTQGFDEKLFF. DNA for the CDR3: TGTGCCAGCACCCAGGGGTTTGACGAAAAACTGTTTTTT. The chain uses TRBV12-3 or TRBV12-4 and TRBJ1-4; TRBD1 might be the D (6 bases). CDR3 length: 13 residues. V lost 7 bases and J lost 8, with 14 bases in between.

This clonotype was seen a handful of times. The V and J genes are TRBV7-6 and TRBJ1-2, with TRBD1 matching 7 bases. The CDR3 totals 15 residues. Germline V gives CDR1 SGHVS, CDR2 FNYEAQ. J lost 5 bases, V lost 5 bases, and 11 bases had no gene match. For the CDR3, the DNA is TGTGCCAGCAGCCCTAGTCCGGGACAGATGTATGGCTACACCTTC. This sequence encodes CASSPSPGQMYGYTF.

This clonotype has only a few counts. The chain joins TRBV27 to TRBJ1-2; D is unclear. Trimming cost V 1 base and J 6 bases, with 12 bases left between them. The CDR3 is 14 residues long. In germline, CDR1 is MNHEY, CDR2 SMNVEV (reference sequence). In nucleotides, the CDR3 is TGTGCCAGCAGTTTATTGGGGTCCCAAGATGGCTACACCTTC. This gives the protein CASSLLGSQDGYTF.

The chain links TRBV9 to TRBJ2-7, with no clear D. CDR3 length: 14 residues. Trimming removed 4 bases at V and 3 bases at J, with 14 bases between. From germline, CDR1 is SGDLS and CDR2 YYNGEE. CDR3 DNA sequence: TGTGCCAGCAGCCCCCCAAACACTAACTACGAGCAGTACTTC. As protein: CASSPPNTNYEQYF. The full variable domain, completed using reference TRBV9 and TRBJ2-7, is DSGVTQTPKHLITATGQRVTLRCSPRSGDLSVYWYQQSLDQGLQFLIQYYNGEERAKGNILERFSAQQFPDLHSELNLSSLELGDSALYFCASSPPNTNYEQYFGPGTRLTVT.

This clonotype was picked up many times. The chain carries TRBV5-1 and TRBJ2-2; D is ambiguous. Trimming stripped 0 bases from V and 7 bases from J, with 10 bases between. The CDR3 contains 14 residues. Germline CDR1 SGHRS, CDR2 YFSETQ. The CDR3 DNA is TGCGCCAGCAGCTTGGCAGCAAACGGCGGGGAGCTGTTTTTT. Protein: CASSLAANGGELFF.

The table lists this clonotype with many counts. The chain is built from TRBV12-3 or TRBV12-4 and TRBJ2-3; TRBD2 might be the D (6 bases). The germline V and J ends were trimmed by 7 bases and 1 base, with 15 bases remaining between them. The CDR3 spans 15 residues. CDR3 DNA sequence: TGTGCCAGCACCTTAGGCCCGGGGGGCACAGATACGCAGTATTTT. Translated: CASTLGPGGTDTQYF.

This clonotype was observed a few times. CDR3 sequence: CASSYAGRGQPQHF. The CDR3 region has the DNA TGTGCCAGCAGTTACGCCGGGAGAGGACAGCCCCAGCATTTT. This sequence joins TRBV6-7 and TRBJ1-5; unclear D gene. TRBV6-7 is flagged as an ORF with uncertain function. V lost 2 bases and J lost 7, with 12 bases in between. This CDR3 contains 14 residues.

This chain joins TRBV6-2 or TRBV6-3 and TRBJ2-7, with 8 bases aligning to TRBD2. Trimming removed 9 bases from V and 4 bases from J; junction bases left unmatched: 8. The CDR3 length is 13 residues. Germline lookup yields CDR1 MNHEY and CDR2 SVGEGT. CDR3 in amino acids: CASKPGLGYEQYF. The CDR3 DNA follows: TGTGCCAGTAAACCGGGACTAGGGTACGAGCAGTACTTC.

As regards this clonotype: One end of the junction varies from germline; a read error may be responsible. The genes are TRBV5-5 and TRBJ2-1; 8 nucleotides agree with TRBD1. The length of the CDR3 is 14 residues. CDR1 is SGHKS and CDR2 is YYEKEE in the germline V gene (reference sequence). The CDR3, as DNA: TGTGCCAGAAGCTTGGGACAGGTGGGAAATGAGCAGTTCTTC. Residues: CARSLGQVGNEQFF.

There are a few counts of this clonotype. The V gene is TRBV28, the J gene TRBJ1-5; a weak D match, TRBD1 (6 bases). This CDR3 is 16 amino acids long. V lost 5 bases and J 5 bases, leaving 19 bases between the germline ends. Germline-derived CDR1 and CDR2 are MDHEN and SYDVKM. The CDR3 coding sequence is TGTGCCAGCAGTACCTACCCCGGCGGGGGCGATCAGCCCCAGCATTTT. Amino acid sequence: CASSTYPGGGDQPQHF.

The rearrangement links TRBV9 to TRBJ2-1; 10 nucleotides line up with TRBD2. CDR1 is SGDLS and CDR2 is YYNGEE in the germline V gene. V lost 0 bases to trimming and J lost 1 base; unmatched junction nucleotides: 1. The CDR3 is 16 amino acids. In DNA, the CDR3 is TGTGCCAGCAGCGTAGTAGCGGGGGGTTCCTACAATGAGCAGTTCTTC. Protein product: CASSVVAGGSYNEQFF.

This clonotype was seen at least ten times. This sequence joins TRBV27 and TRBJ2-7; the match to TRBD2 covers 9 bases. Germline-derived CDR1 and CDR2 are MNHEY and SMNVEV (reference sequence). This CDR3 spans 16 amino acids. Trimming cost V 2 bases and J 6 bases; bases outside gene matches: 11. This CDR3 is CASSLLGGRAAGEQYF. The CDR3 bases are TGTGCCAGCAGTTTACTAGGCGGGAGGGCCGCGGGCGAGCAGTACTTC.

The chain links TRBV20-1 to TRBJ2-5, with TRBD1 matching over 11 bases. Germline values: CDR1 DFQATT, CDR2 SNEGSKA (reference sequence). Trimming at V came to 6 bases and at J to 4 bases, leaving 10 bases not matched to a gene. The CDR3 is 15 residues long. The chain's CDR3 is CSAAGTGGHLETQYF. The CDR3 bases are TGCAGTGCAGCCGGGACAGGGGGTCATTTAGAGACCCAGTACTTC.